This passage covers 30 T cell receptor beta chains from one sample sequenced in a study of T cell responses to AZD1222 COVID-19 vaccine. The protocol was immunoSEQ multiplex PCR, while the TCRdb copy is restricted to in-frame clones and leaves out a portion. The repertoire holds about 120,000 clones, about nine tenths seen once, with roughly 1.1% in the top ten. The source was peripheral blood, collected on day 0 of AZD1222 vaccination. The source is an adult in good health.

V is TRBV6-1 and J is TRBJ1-4; D perhaps matches TRBD1 (5 bases). V lost 1 base to trimming and J lost 7 bases, with 13 bases between them. Germline CDR1 MNHNS, CDR2 SASEGT. CDR3 length equals 15 residues. CDR3 sequence reads: CASSEVGPSGEKLFF. The CDR3 DNA sequence: TGTGCCAGCAGTGAAGTGGGGCCATCTGGTGAAAAACTGTTTTTT.

This chain links TRBV5-1 with TRBJ2-7; D uncertain. Trimming pared 2 bases from V and 7 bases from J, leaving 10 bases between. Germline-derived CDR1 and CDR2 are SGHRS and YFSETQ. The CDR3 is 12 amino acids. This CDR3 is CASSLPAREQYF. The CDR3 bases are TGCGCCAGCAGCTTACCTGCCCGTGAGCAGTACTTC.

This clone was observed a few times. V is TRBV6-2 or TRBV6-3 and J is TRBJ2-1, with 7 nucleotides matching TRBD2. Trimming cost V 6 bases and J 0 bases; bases outside gene matches: 8. This CDR3 comprises 16 residues. Germline assignment: CDR1 MNHEY and CDR2 SVGEGT. The CDR3 loop is CASSPPPSGSYNEQFF. For the CDR3, the DNA is TGTGCCAGCAGCCCCCCCCCTAGCGGCTCCTACAATGAGCAGTTCTTC.

This clone was counted a few times. This chain joins TRBV10-3 and TRBJ2-2, with TRBD1 identical over 7 bases. There are 16 residues in the CDR3. The germline gives CDR1 ENHRY, CDR2 SYGVKD. Trimming took 0 bases from V and 7 from J; bases not matched to a gene: 8. The CDR3 coding sequence is TGTGCCATCAGTGAGTCGGACCAGGGGGTTGGCGGGGAGCTGTTTTTT. Encoded protein: CAISESDQGVGGELFF.

The V call is TRBV5-1, the J call TRBJ1-2, with TRBD1 matching 7 bases. The CDR3 consists of 15 residues. Germline CDR1 reads SGHRS; CDR2 reads YFSETQ. Trimming at V came to 1 base and at J to 9 bases, leaving 12 bases not matched to a gene. The CDR3 protein is CASSLRADREKSYTF. The CDR3 DNA is TGCGCCAGCAGCTTGCGGGCCGACAGGGAGAAGAGCTACACCTTC.

V gene TRBV6-6 combines with J gene TRBJ1-5; D uncertain. The CDR3 spans 15 residues. The V end was cut by 6 bases, the J end by 3 bases, with 15 bases between. Germline V CDR1 and CDR2: MNHNY, SVGAGI (reference sequence). CDR3 protein: CASRGRGMNNQPQHF. The CDR3 bases are TGTGCCAGCAGGGGCCGGGGAATGAACAATCAGCCCCAGCATTTT.

This sequence joins TRBV5-6 and TRBJ1-2; weak D call: TRBD1 (6 bases). The V end lost 2 bases, the J end lost 7 bases, and 6 bases lay between the germline ends. The CDR3 has 11 amino acids. Germline CDR1 and CDR2: SGHDT and YYEEEE. CDR3 in amino acids: CASSFRGGYTF. CDR3 in DNA: TGTGCCAGCAGCTTCAGGGGTGGCTACACCTTC. Full variable domain (rest looked up from reference TRBV5-6 and TRBJ1-2): DAGVTQSPTHLIKTRGQQVTLRCSPKSGHDTVSWYQQALGQGPQFIFQYYEEEERQRGNFPDRFSGHQFPNYSSELNVNALLLGDSALYLCASSFRGGYTFGSGTRLTVV.

The V gene is TRBV12-3 or TRBV12-4, the J gene TRBJ2-1; D unresolved. CDR3 length equals 13 residues. The V and J ends lost 2 bases and 5 bases respectively, with 7 bases between them. The CDR3 loop is CASSLNTNNEQFF. The CDR3, as DNA: TGTGCCAGCAGTTTAAATACTAACAATGAGCAGTTCTTC.

The count of this clone is one. The rearrangement uses TRBV6-2 or TRBV6-3 and TRBJ1-5, with TRBD1 matching over 7 bases. Germline-derived CDR1 and CDR2 are MNHEY and SVGEGT. V lost 2 bases, J lost 2 bases, and 3 bases stayed unmatched. The CDR3 is made up of 15 amino acids. Here the CDR3 DNA reads TGTGCCAGCAGTTACCCCGGACAGGGCAATCAGCCCCAGCATTTT. Residues: CASSYPGQGNQPQHF.

This rearrangement joins TRBV5-8 to TRBJ1-2; a weak D match, TRBD1 (5 bases). The CDR3 has 14 residues. In germline, CDR1 is SGHTS, CDR2 YDEGEE. V gave up 0 bases and J gave up 4 bases, with 10 bases separating them. The CDR3 DNA is TGTGCCAGCAGCTTGGACAGGCCGACCTATGGCTACACCTTC. It codes for CASSLDRPTYGYTF.

This chain uses TRBV7-2 with TRBJ2-7, with 9 bases aligning to TRBD1. Germline loops: CDR1 SGHTA, CDR2 FQGNSA. Trimming at V came to 3 bases and at J to 2 bases, leaving 5 bases not matched to a gene. The CDR3 is 15 residues long. The CDR3 loop reads CASSFHGTGTYEQYF. In nucleotides, the CDR3 is TGTGCCAGCAGCTTTCACGGGACAGGGACCTACGAGCAGTACTTC. Based on the CDR3 plus reference TRBV7-2 and TRBJ2-7, the full variable domain is GAGVSQSPSNKVTEKGKDVELRCDPISGHTALYWYRQSLGQGLEFLIYFQGNSAPDKSGLPSDRFSAERTGGSVSTLTIQRTQQEDSAVYLCASSFHGTGTYEQYFGPGTRLTVT.

This clone was observed a handful of times. This chain connects TRBV19 to TRBJ1-4; no reliable D call. The length of the CDR3 is 15 residues. V was shortened by 5 bases and J by 5 bases, with 15 bases between the two germline ends. Germline values: CDR1 LNHDA, CDR2 SQIVND (reference sequence). The CDR3 sequence: CASSPRLAANEKLFF. As DNA, the CDR3 is TGTGCCAGTAGTCCGCGATTGGCTGCGAATGAAAAACTGTTTTTT.

The V gene is TRBV4-1, the J gene TRBJ1-3; D call uncertain. Germline assignment: CDR1 MGHRA and CDR2 YSYEKL. The CDR3 runs to 14 residues. V was cut by 1 base and J by 4 bases, with 8 bases left in between. CDR3 nucleotide sequence: TGCGCCAGCAGCCAAGCCGACGGAGGAAACACCATATATTTT. Amino acid sequence: CASSQADGGNTIYF.

V usage is TRBV16 and J usage is TRBJ1-2; D call uncertain. This CDR3 is built from 15 residues. Trimming left V 0 bases short and J 4 bases short, with 12 bases between. From germline, CDR1 is KGHSY and CDR2 FQNENV. The CDR3 sequence is CASSQSEQAPYGYTF. The CDR3 DNA reads as TGTGCCAGCAGCCAATCGGAGCAAGCACCCTATGGCTACACCTTC.

This chain links TRBV7-8 with TRBJ2-3; 7 bases map to TRBD1. Germline trimming cut 1 base from V and 5 bases from J; bases unmatched to any gene: 3. The CDR3 has 14 residues. Per germline, CDR1 SGHVS and CDR2 FQNEAQ. The CDR3, as DNA: TGTGCCAGCAGCTTAGACAGGGGTGGAGATACGCAGTATTTT. Its protein product is CASSLDRGGDTQYF.

This clone was counted a few times. The V and J genes are TRBV1 and TRBJ1-1. TRBV1 is tagged as a pseudogene. CDR3 length equals 16 residues. CDR3 nucleotide sequence: TGCACCAGCATTGATTGGGTTTGCTGGCGAGTAACTGAAGCTTTCTTT. It codes for CTSIDWVCWRVTEAFF.

The chain combines TRBV4-2 with TRBJ1-2, with D maybe TRBD1 (5 bases). Germline CDR1 and CDR2: LGHNA and YNFKEQ. The CDR3 runs 14 residues. Trimming shortened V by 1 base and J by 9 bases, and 15 bases separated the two germline ends. In nucleotides, the CDR3 is TGTGCCAGCAGCCAAGTTGGGGACGGCCTGCGCTACACCTTC. This sequence encodes CASSQVGDGLRYTF.

The chain employs TRBV6-1 and TRBJ2-3, with D perhaps matching TRBD2 (5 bases). Looked up from germline, CDR1 is MNHNS and CDR2 is SASEGT. The CDR3 has 13 residues. V lost 8 bases, J lost 1 base, and 10 bases lay in between. This CDR3 is CASRAVRTDTQYF. The CDR3 coding sequence is TGTGCCAGCCGAGCGGTTCGCACAGATACGCAGTATTTT.

CDR3: CAIARGKGTASSYEQYF. As DNA, the CDR3 is TGTGCCATCGCGCGCGGAAAAGGGACTGCCAGCTCCTACGAGCAGTACTTC. The chain is built from TRBV10-3 and TRBJ2-7; a weak D match, TRBD2 (6 bases). The CDR3 runs to 17 residues. The V end was cut by 8 bases, the J end by 0 bases, with 23 bases between. CDR1 and CDR2 from the germline V gene are ENHRY and SYGVKD.

The chain carries TRBV2 and TRBJ2-7; D call uncertain. V dropped 4 bases and J dropped 3 bases, with 13 bases sitting between them. The CDR3 has 14 residues. The V gene's germline CDR1 is SNHLY and CDR2 FYNNEI. CDR3 sequence: CASSGQEKGYEQYF. As DNA, the CDR3 is TGTGCCAGCAGTGGTCAGGAAAAGGGCTACGAGCAGTACTTC.

This clone was detected only once. The V gene is TRBV10-3, the J gene TRBJ1-2; 8 bases match TRBD1. This CDR3 region has 13 residues. In germline, CDR1 is ENHRY, CDR2 SYGVKD. The V gene end was trimmed by 6 bases and the J gene end by 7 bases; junction bases not matched to a gene: 7. CDR3 DNA: TGTGCCATCAGCCTGGGACAGGCCACTGGCTACACCTTC. It yields the protein CAISLGQATGYTF.

This clone was detected once. This chain uses TRBV4-1 with TRBJ2-1; D gene unclear. CDR1 is MGHRA and CDR2 is YSYEKL in the germline V gene. CDR3 size: 14 residues. V was pared by 2 bases and J by 1 base, with 6 bases between. In nucleotides, the CDR3 is TGCGCCAGCAGCCAACGGGTGTCCTACAATGAGCAGTTCTTC. Translating it yields CASSQRVSYNEQFF.

The rearrangement links TRBV7-8 to TRBJ2-2; 9 bases are a match to TRBD2. Looked up from germline, CDR1 is SGHVS and CDR2 is FQNEAQ. CDR3 size: 17 residues. V trimming: 1 base; J trimming: 4 bases; junction bases outside the gene matches: 7. CDR3 coding DNA: TGTGCCAGCAGCTTAGGGATCAGCGGGGGGCCCACCGGGGAGCTGTTTTTT. Its protein is CASSLGISGGPTGELFF.

The chain couples TRBV9 to TRBJ1-2; 8 bases align to TRBD1. CDR3 size: 16 residues. The trim removed 1 base at V and 3 bases at J, leaving 8 bases unmatched. CDR1 SGDLS and CDR2 YYNGEE come from the germline V gene. The CDR3 loop reads CASSVLGTGPDYGYTF. The CDR3 nucleotides read TGTGCCAGCAGCGTATTGGGGACAGGTCCCGACTATGGCTACACCTTC.

The chain couples TRBV11-2 to TRBJ2-7; D unresolved. Per germline, CDR1 SGHAT and CDR2 FQNNGV. This CDR3 is 16 amino acids long. Trimming took off 3 bases at V and 0 bases at J, with 15 bases between the two ends. The CDR3 region has the DNA TGTGCCAGCAGCTTGGGATTGATGATTTCCTCCTACGAGCAGTACTTC. Its translation is CASSLGLMISSYEQYF.

The gene calls are TRBV4-1 and TRBJ1-4, with 9 nucleotides matching TRBD1. The length of the CDR3 is 15 residues. J gave up 7 bases and V 2 bases, and 5 bases lay outside the gene matches. Germline lookup yields CDR1 MGHRA and CDR2 YSYEKL. DNA for the CDR3: TGCGCCAGCAGCCAAATCGGGACAGGGCCTGAAAAACTGTTTTTT. Translated, it gives CASSQIGTGPEKLFF.

V gene TRBV5-4 combines with J gene TRBJ1-2; 9 bases agree with TRBD1. Trimming removed 5 bases from V and 4 bases from J; junction bases left unmatched: 3. The CDR3 has 13 residues. Germline assignment: CDR1 SGHNT and CDR2 YYREEE (reference sequence). The CDR3 DNA follows: TGTGCCAGCAGTCCGGACAGGGGCTATGGCTACACCTTC. It encodes CASSPDRGYGYTF.

CDR3 in amino acids: CASSLVGHWAEKLFF. The CDR3 DNA is TGCGCCAGCAGCTTGGTGGGCCACTGGGCCGAAAAACTGTTTTTT. The J gene is TRBJ1-4, the V gene TRBV5-1; D remains ambiguous. Germline CDR1 SGHRS, CDR2 YFSETQ. Trimming took 0 bases from V and 8 from J, leaving 14 bases between them. The CDR3 contains 15 residues.

The V call is TRBV30, the J call TRBJ2-7, with 9 bases aligning to TRBD1. The CDR3 sequence is 15 residues long. Germline V gene lookup returns CDR1 GTSNPN and CDR2 SVGIG (reference sequence). Losses at the gene ends were 7 bases for V and 2 bases for J; bases not matched to a gene: 12. CDR3 amino acids: CAFSNRDRATYEQYF. CDR3 in DNA: TGTGCCTTCTCAAATCGGGACAGGGCCACCTACGAGCAGTACTTC.

The chain uses TRBV3-1 (or the pseudogene TRBV3-2) and TRBJ1-6; D is unclear. This CDR3 comprises 15 residues. Per germline, CDR1 LGHDT and CDR2 YNNKEL (reference sequence). V was cut by 4 bases and J by 7 bases, with 14 bases left in between. For the CDR3, the DNA is TGTGCCAGCAGCCCCTCGAGATCGGTCAATTCACCCCTCCACTTT. Protein: CASSPSRSVNSPLHF.